The 9 T cell receptor beta chains presented below share a single source sample, sequenced in a study of T cell responses to AZD1222 COVID-19 vaccine. Produced via immunoSEQ multiplex PCR; TCRdb's table is partial and in-frame only. Of around 190,000 clones listed, roughly nine tenths are singletons. The material sequenced was peripheral blood, taken 28 days after the second AZD1222 dose. Receptors originate from an adult who received the AZD1222 COVID-19 vaccine.

The chain combines TRBV7-3 with TRBJ2-3, with D unresolved. V shed 5 bases and J shed 9 bases, with 15 bases lying between them. CDR3 length equals 13 residues. The germline CDR1 and CDR2 sequences are SGHTA and FQGTGA. The CDR3, as DNA: TGTGCCAGCAGCGAAGACCCCGGTGGAACGCAGTATTTT. This encodes CASSEDPGGTQYF.

CDR3 in amino acids: CASSLRAGTALITYEQYF. The CDR3 nucleotides read TGCGCCAGCAGCTTGAGGGCCGGGACAGCCCTAATCACCTACGAGCAGTACTTC. V and J are TRBV5-1 and TRBJ2-7, with 7 nucleotides matching TRBD1. This CDR3 comprises 18 residues. CDR1 SGHRS and CDR2 YFSETQ come from the germline V gene. Trimming took 1 base from V and 2 from J; bases not matched to a gene: 15. Full variable domain (missing parts from reference TRBV5-1 and TRBJ2-7): KAGVTQTPRYLIKTRGQQVTLSCSPISGHRSVSWYQQTPGQGLQFLFEYFSETQRNKGNFPGRFSGRQFSNSRSEMNVSTLELGDSALYLCASSLRAGTALITYEQYFGPGTRLTVT.

This chain links TRBV29-1 with TRBJ2-2; D not certain. With 4 bases removed from V and 0 bases from J, the gap between germline ends came to 12 bases. Per the germline V gene, CDR1 is SQVTM and CDR2 is ANQGSEA. The length of the CDR3 is 15 residues. The CDR3 loop is CSVVSISSNTGELFF. CDR3 nucleotides: TGCAGCGTTGTCTCCATCTCTTCGAACACCGGGGAGCTGTTTTTT.

This chain connects TRBV5-1 to TRBJ1-2, with 9 bases that match TRBD1. With V trimmed by 4 bases and J by 3 bases, 7 bases remained unmatched. Germline lookup yields CDR1 SGHRS and CDR2 YFSETQ. This CDR3 comprises 15 residues. The CDR3 is CASSPTGGLDYGYTF. The CDR3, as DNA: TGCGCCAGCAGCCCTACAGGGGGCTTAGACTATGGCTACACCTTC.

The chain links TRBV7-2 to TRBJ2-1; D is unclear. The CDR3 totals 14 residues. The germline V and J ends were trimmed by 1 base and 7 bases, with 11 bases remaining between them. In germline, CDR1 is SGHTA, CDR2 FQGNSA. The CDR3 reads CASSLVQLRNEQFF. In nucleotides, the CDR3 is TGTGCCAGCAGCTTAGTCCAGCTTAGAAATGAGCAGTTCTTC. Variable domain in full (rest from reference TRBV7-2 and TRBJ2-1): GAGVSQSPSNKVTEKGKDVELRCDPISGHTALYWYRQSLGQGLEFLIYFQGNSAPDKSGLPSDRFSAERTGGSVSTLTIQRTQQEDSAVYLCASSLVQLRNEQFFGPGTRLTVL.

In DNA, the CDR3 is TGTGCCAGCAGTGTCGAAGGGGCGAGGAACACCGGGGAGCTGTTTTTT. It translates to CASSVEGARNTGELFF. V is TRBV6-1 and J is TRBJ2-2, with a tentative D call TRBD1 (5 bases). The length of the CDR3 is 16 residues. CDR1 is MNHNS, CDR2 SASEGT, per germline. V was shortened by 4 bases and J by 1 base, with 13 bases between the two germline ends.

The chain recombines TRBV5-1 with TRBJ1-2; 7 bases match TRBD1. CDR3 length: 15 amino acids. V was clipped by 4 bases and J by 1 base; unmatched bases: 7. CDR1 and CDR2 (germline): SGHRS, YFSETQ. DNA for the CDR3: TGCGCCAGCAGCACCGCAGGGGGAGGTAACTATGGCTACACCTTC. As protein: CASSTAGGGNYGYTF.

The chain couples TRBV11-3 to TRBJ2-2, with TRBD2 as a possible D gene (6 bases). The germline V and J ends were trimmed by 1 base and 4 bases, with 7 bases remaining between them. Germline lookup yields CDR1 SGHNT and CDR2 YENEEA. The CDR3 spans 14 residues. The CDR3 sequence is CASSLGTTTGELFF. The CDR3 region has the DNA TGTGCCAGCAGCTTAGGGACTACCACCGGGGAGCTGTTTTTT.

The V gene is TRBV19, the J gene TRBJ2-3; D is possibly TRBD1 (5 bases). Germline V gene sequence: CDR1 LNHDA, CDR2 SQIVND (reference sequence). Trimming took 3 bases from V and 0 from J, leaving 7 bases between them. This CDR3 is built from 14 residues. Here the CDR3 reads CASSIQGSTDTQYF. CDR3 nucleotides: TGTGCCAGTAGTATCCAGGGTAGCACAGATACGCAGTATTTT.